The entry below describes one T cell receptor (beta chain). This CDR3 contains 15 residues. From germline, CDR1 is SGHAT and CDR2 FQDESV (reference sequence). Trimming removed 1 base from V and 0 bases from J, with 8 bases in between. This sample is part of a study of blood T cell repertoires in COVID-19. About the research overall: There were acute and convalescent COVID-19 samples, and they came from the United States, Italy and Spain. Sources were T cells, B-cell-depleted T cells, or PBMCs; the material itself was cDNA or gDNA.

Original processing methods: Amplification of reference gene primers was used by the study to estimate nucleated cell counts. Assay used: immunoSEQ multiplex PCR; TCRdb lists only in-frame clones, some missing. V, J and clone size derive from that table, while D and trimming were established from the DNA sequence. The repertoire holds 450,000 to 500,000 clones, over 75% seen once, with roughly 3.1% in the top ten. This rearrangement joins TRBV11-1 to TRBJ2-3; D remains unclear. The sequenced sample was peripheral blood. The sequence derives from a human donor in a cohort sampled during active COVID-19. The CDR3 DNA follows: TGTGCCAGCAGCTTAGATAGCACAAGCACAGATACGCAGTATTTT. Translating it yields CASSLDSTSTDTQYF. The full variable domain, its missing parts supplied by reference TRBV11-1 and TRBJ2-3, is EAEVAQSPRYKITEKSQAVAFWCDPISGHATLYWYRQILGQGPELLVQFQDESVVDDSQLPKDRFSAERLKGVDSTLKIQPAELGDSAMYLCASSLDSTSTDTQYFGPGTRLTVL.